The 27 T cell receptor beta chains given below trace back to one sample, sequenced in a study of glioma-infiltrating T cells. TCR alpha and beta CDR3 regions were amplified from RNA using iRepertoire nested multiplex PCR. MiXCR, run by TCRdb on the multiplex PCR reads, gives a single entry per CDR3 protein. This table has a few hundred thousand distinct CDR3 sequences, 41% appearing once. Sequences were obtained from glioma tissue, nonneoplastic brain tissue, or PBMCs (not recorded which). The receptors were sampled from a human donor with low-grade glioma or glioblastoma, undergoing nonglioma brain surgery, or in good health (not recorded which).

The chain joins TRBV7-9 to TRBJ2-7; no reliable D call. CDR1 is SEHNR and CDR2 is FQNEAQ in the germline V gene (reference sequence). V was cut by 5 bases and J by 6 bases, with 8 bases left in between. The CDR3 is 11 residues long. In nucleotides, the CDR3 is TGTGCCAGCAGCGGCAGCCCCGAGCAGTACTTC. Its translation is CASSGSPEQYF. The full variable domain, rest sourced from reference TRBV7-9 and TRBJ2-7, is DTGVSQNPRHKITKRGQNVTFRCDPISEHNRLYWYRQTLGQGPEFLTYFQNEAQLEKSRLLSDRFSAERPKGSFSTLEIQRTEQGDSAMYLCASSGSPEQYFGPGTRLTVT.

The chain combines TRBV27 with TRBJ1-2; possibly TRBD1 for D (6 bases). The CDR3 length is 15 residues. Germline V gene data show CDR1 as MNHEY and CDR2 as SMNVEV (reference sequence). Trimming left V 7 bases short and J 2 bases short, with 17 bases between. CDR3 residues: CASKAQGPSNYGYTF. The CDR3, as DNA: TGTGCCAGCAAGGCGCAGGGGCCTTCGAACTATGGCTACACCTTC.

This clonotype was detected ten times or more. The chain couples TRBV20-1 to TRBJ1-1; the D gene is possibly TRBD1 (5 bases). The CDR3 is made up of 15 amino acids. V lost 6 bases to trimming and J lost 3 bases, with 20 bases between them. Germline V gene sequence: CDR1 DFQATT, CDR2 SNEGSKA (reference sequence). The CDR3 bases are TGCAGTGCCCGTCCCAGGGCAGACATACACACTGAAGCTTTCTTT. This sequence encodes CSARPRADIHTEAFF.

The chain couples TRBV25-1 to TRBJ2-5, with D uncertain. The CDR3 runs to 13 residues. From germline, CDR1 is MGHDK and CDR2 SYGVNS. Trimming removed 3 bases from V and 2 bases from J, with 7 bases in between. CDR3 DNA sequence: TGTGCCAGCAGTGATTTCAGACAAGAGACCCAGTACTTC. Its protein is CASSDFRQETQYF.

Points on this clonotype: This may be a read error: a much more frequent sequence differs by one nucleotide. The rearrangement links TRBV20-1 to TRBJ2-7; 10 bases line up with TRBD1. The CDR3 is made up of 13 amino acids. Germline CDR1 DFQATT, CDR2 SNEGSKA (reference sequence). In DNA form, the CDR3 reads TGCAGGGCGCAATCCGGGACAGGGGCCGAGCAGTACTTC. Protein product: CRAQSGTGAEQYF.

The chain joins TRBV20-1 to TRBJ2-7, with TRBD1 as a possible D gene (6 bases). The CDR3 runs to 15 residues. V lost 8 bases and J lost 0, with 20 bases in between. The V gene's germline CDR1 is DFQATT and CDR2 SNEGSKA (reference sequence). In DNA, the CDR3 is TGCAGTTCAACAATGGGGGTGACAGGCTCCTACGAGCAGTACTTC. Amino acids: CSSTMGVTGSYEQYF.

This chain connects TRBV28 to TRBJ2-7, with 9 positions matching TRBD1. The CDR3 contains 12 residues. The V gene's germline CDR1 is MDHEN and CDR2 SYDVKM. V lost 6 bases and J lost 7; bases outside the gene matches: 4. The CDR3, as DNA: TGTGCCAGCAGCGTGACAGGGGGTGAGCAGTACTTC. It specifies CASSVTGGEQYF.

The V call is TRBV5-1, the J call TRBJ1-1; TRBD1 matches 7 bases. The germline V gene has CDR1 SGHRS and CDR2 YFSETQ. The J segment lost 4 bases and the V segment lost 0 bases, leaving 3 bases of the junction unmatched. The CDR3 consists of 14 residues. The CDR3 DNA follows: TGCGCCAGCAGCTTGGCTCCAGGGGGCACTGAAGCTTTCTTT. It yields the protein CASSLAPGGTEAFF.

The chain carries TRBV24-1 and TRBJ2-7, with 8 positions matching TRBD1. J lost 1 base, V lost 3 bases, and 4 bases had no gene match. This CDR3 contains 15 residues. In germline, CDR1 is KGHDR, CDR2 SFDVKD. CDR3 region: CATSDPGQGSYEQYF. DNA for the CDR3: TGTGCCACCAGTGATCCCGGACAGGGATCCTACGAGCAGTACTTC.

In the case of this clonotype: This likely comes from a read error, as the CDR3 has no conserved phenylalanine or tryptophan at its end. J is TRBJ2-1 and V is TRBV27; TRBD1 agrees at 8 bases. The CDR3 covers 15 residues. Trimming cost V 5 bases and J 4 bases; bases outside gene matches: 7. CDR1 and CDR2 (germline): MNHEY, SMNVEV (reference sequence). This chain's CDR3 is CASSHPGQEYNEQFL. Here the CDR3 DNA reads TGTGCCAGCAGTCATCCGGGACAGGAGTACAATGAGCAGTTCCTC.

This clonotype was seen a single time. This could be a read error, since a much larger clone is one nucleotide away. The CDR3 DNA is TGCAGTGCCGGCAGTAGGGACTCATGGGCAGGTACGCAGTATTTT. Encoded protein: CSAGSRDSWAGTQYF. The chain is built from TRBV20-1 and TRBJ2-3; D is possibly TRBD2 (6 bases). Trimming stripped 6 bases from V and 8 bases from J, with 24 bases between. The germline V gene encodes CDR1 DFQATT and CDR2 SNEGSKA (reference sequence). The CDR3 covers 15 residues.

This chain connects TRBV7-8 to TRBJ2-7; 8 bases match TRBD2. V shed 5 bases and J 5 bases; nucleotides not matched to a gene: 14. This CDR3 comprises 16 residues. Germline CDR1 is SGHVS and CDR2 is FQNEAQ. Written as DNA, the CDR3 is TGTGCCAGCAGCCTGGCGGAAACGGGAGGGTTCCACGAGCAGTACTTC. As protein: CASSLAETGGFHEQYF.

Of note for this clonotype: A read error may explain this, as a much larger clone is one base away. This likely comes from a read error, as the CDR3 has no conserved phenylalanine or tryptophan at its end. V is TRBV27 and J is TRBJ1-2; TRBD1 might be the D (6 bases). In germline, CDR1 is MNHEY, CDR2 SMNVEV (reference sequence). V was clipped by 3 bases and J by 5 bases, with 13 bases between them. This CDR3 contains 14 residues. CDR3 nucleotide sequence: TGTGCCAGCAGTTTGGACAGAGAATCGTATGGCTACACCTCC. It encodes CASSLDRESYGYTS.

Only a few counts were recorded for this clonotype. The CDR3 DNA is TGTGCCAGCAGCTCCCAGGGATTAATCCATGGCTACACCTTC. It encodes CASSSQGLIHGYTF. This chain uses TRBV7-9 with TRBJ1-2; D is perhaps TRBD1 (5 bases). The germline V and J ends were trimmed by 4 bases and 6 bases, with 15 bases remaining between them. From germline, CDR1 is SEHNR and CDR2 FQNEAQ (reference sequence). This CDR3 is built from 14 residues.

The J gene is TRBJ2-1, the V gene TRBV13, with TRBD2 matching over 8 bases. CDR1 and CDR2 from the germline V gene are PRHDT and FYEKMQ (reference sequence). CDR3 length equals 15 residues. With 5 bases clipped from V and 7 bases from J, the junction kept 10 bases outside the gene matches. DNA of the CDR3: TGTGCCAGCAGCCCCCGGGTAGCGGGGAGAAATGAGCAGTTCTTC. Protein sequence: CASSPRVAGRNEQFF.

Details on this clonotype: A clone one base away is much larger, so this may be a read error. J is TRBJ2-4 and V is TRBV28; D may match TRBD1 or TRBD2 (5 bases each). The CDR3 is made up of 20 amino acids. V was trimmed by 5 bases and J by 3 bases, leaving 29 bases between them. Germline CDR1 and CDR2: MDHEN and SYDVKM. As DNA, the CDR3 is TGTGCCAGCAGTCCTATACAAACGGGGCCTCCTGGTTTAGGCAAAAACATTCAGTACTTC. Translation: CASSPIQTGPPGLGKNIQYF. Together with reference TRBV28 and TRBJ2-4, the CDR3 gives the full variable domain: DVKVTQSSRYLVKRTGEKVFLECVQDMDHENMFWYRQDPGLGLRLIYFSYDVKMKEKGDIPEGYSVSREKKERFSLILESASTNQTSMYLCASSPIQTGPPGLGKNIQYFGAGTRLSVL.

On this clonotype itself: A much larger clone is a single base away; this may be a read error. This sequence joins TRBV15 and TRBJ2-1, with D tentatively TRBD1 or TRBD2 (6 bases each). CDR3 length: 14 amino acids. Trimming removed 5 bases from V and 9 bases from J, with 17 bases in between. The germline gives CDR1 LNHNV, CDR2 YYDKDF (reference sequence). The CDR3 protein is CATSEGRGDFEQFF. The CDR3 DNA sequence: TGTGCCACCAGCGAAGGAAGGGGGGACTTTGAGCAGTTCTTC.

The chain combines TRBV11-2 with TRBJ2-3; TRBD1 matches at 7 bases. The V segment lost 5 bases and the J segment 4 bases; nucleotides outside the gene matches: 12. CDR3 size: 16 residues. The germline gives CDR1 SGHAT, CDR2 FQNNGV. CDR3 nucleotides: TGTGCCAGCAGCATGAATACCGGGACAGCTCCAGATACGCAGTATTTT. Its protein is CASSMNTGTAPDTQYF.

The chain combines TRBV7-2 with TRBJ1-1; D remains ambiguous. Germline lookup yields CDR1 SGHTA and CDR2 FQGNSA. Trimming cost V 5 bases and J 1 base, with 20 bases left between them. The CDR3 contains 17 residues. CDR3 region: CASSLPPPRAANTEAFF. The CDR3 nucleotides are TGTGCCAGCAGCCTACCGCCCCCGAGGGCAGCGAACACTGAAGCTTTCTTT.

The chain has TRBV4-1 and TRBJ2-7, with D tentatively TRBD1 (6 bases). Trimming took off 2 bases at V and 4 bases at J, with 12 bases between the two ends. CDR1 MGHRA and CDR2 YSYEKL come from the germline V gene. The CDR3 totals 14 residues. Written as DNA, the CDR3 is TGCGCCAGCAGCCAAAGCACAGGGAGATACGAGCAGTACTTC. This codes for CASSQSTGRYEQYF.

This sequence joins TRBV29-1 and TRBJ1-2; TRBD1 agrees at 7 bases. Germline V gene lookup returns CDR1 SQVTM and CDR2 ANQGSEA. J lost 4 bases, V lost 1 base, and 3 bases had no gene match. The CDR3 sequence is 13 residues long. This CDR3 is CSVEGDRFYGYTF. Here the CDR3 DNA reads TGCAGCGTTGAAGGGGACAGATTCTATGGCTACACCTTC.

In its sample, this clonotype was seen a few times. The V call is TRBV28, the J call TRBJ1-5; weak D call: TRBD1 (6 bases). With 7 bases removed from V and 5 bases from J, the gap between germline ends came to 15 bases. Per the germline V gene, CDR1 is MDHEN and CDR2 is SYDVKM. CDR3 length: 14 residues. The CDR3 protein is CASNQDSFYQPQHF. Written as DNA, the CDR3 is TGTGCCAGCAATCAGGACAGCTTCTATCAGCCCCAGCATTTT.

In this sample, this clonotype turned up a few times. The chain links TRBV20-1 to TRBJ2-1, with 8 positions matching TRBD2. V trimming: 5 bases; J trimming: 10 bases; junction bases outside the gene matches: 10. This CDR3 comprises 13 residues. CDR1 and CDR2 from the germline V gene are DFQATT and SNEGSKA (reference sequence). CDR3 residues: CSAPRTSFSEQFF. CDR3 DNA: TGCAGTGCTCCCCGGACTAGCTTCTCGGAGCAGTTCTTC.

Ten or more counts support this clonotype. The J gene is TRBJ1-2, the V gene TRBV20-1; 10 nucleotides align to TRBD1. There are 14 residues in the CDR3. Germline V gene sequence: CDR1 DFQATT, CDR2 SNEGSKA (reference sequence). V was clipped by 6 bases and J by 4 bases; unmatched bases: 8. In DNA, the CDR3 is TGCAGTGCGAGGGGACAGGGGTTAATCTATGGCTACACCTTC. Translating it yields CSARGQGLIYGYTF.

This chain uses TRBV28 with TRBJ2-7; D not resolved. Germline lookup yields CDR1 MDHEN and CDR2 SYDVKM. V shed 5 bases and J shed 4 bases, with 9 bases lying between them. This CDR3 is 12 amino acids long. The CDR3 here is CASSPLWYEQYF. CDR3 sequence (DNA): TGTGCCAGCAGTCCCCTCTGGTACGAGCAGTACTTC.

A note on this clonotype: At one boundary the junction diverges from the germline segment, which might be a read error. The chain has TRBV7-2 and TRBJ2-7; possible D gene TRBD1, 6 bases. Germline lookup yields CDR1 SGHTA and CDR2 FQGNSA. There are 16 residues in the CDR3. The CDR3 sequence is CANSPEQGSPLYEQYF. CDR3 coding DNA: TGTGCCAACAGCCCGGAACAGGGATCCCCCCTCTACGAGCAGTACTTC.

Details on this clonotype: The missing conserved phenylalanine or tryptophan at the end of this CDR3 makes a read error likely. The chain uses TRBV15 and TRBJ2-1; D is unclear. From germline, CDR1 is LNHNV and CDR2 YYDKDF (reference sequence). Trimming took 0 bases from V and 5 from J, leaving 5 bases between them. The CDR3 totals 13 residues. The CDR3 loop is CATSRDSHNEQFS. CDR3 sequence (DNA): TGTGCCACCAGCAGAGATAGTCACAATGAGCAGTTCTCC.